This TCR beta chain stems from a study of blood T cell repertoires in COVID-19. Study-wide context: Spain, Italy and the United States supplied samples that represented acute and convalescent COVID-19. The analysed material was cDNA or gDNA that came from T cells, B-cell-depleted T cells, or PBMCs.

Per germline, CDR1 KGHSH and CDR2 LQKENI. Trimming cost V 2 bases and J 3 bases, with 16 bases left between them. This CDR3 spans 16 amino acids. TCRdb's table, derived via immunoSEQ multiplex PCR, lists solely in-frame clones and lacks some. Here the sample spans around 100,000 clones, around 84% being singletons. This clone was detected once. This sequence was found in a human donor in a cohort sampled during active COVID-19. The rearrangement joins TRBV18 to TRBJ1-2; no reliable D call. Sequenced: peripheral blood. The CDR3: CASSPNEGGVDYGYTF. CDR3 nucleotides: TGTGCCAGCTCACCAAATGAAGGAGGAGTCGACTATGGCTACACCTTC.